The 32 T cell receptor beta chains below come from one sample, sequenced in a study of blood T cell repertoires in COVID-19. This table comes from immunoSEQ multiplex PCR, and its TCRdb copy is limited to in-frame clones, with some not included. This table holds approximately 200,000 clones, around 90% found once. Sample: PBMCs or T cells enriched from blood (not recorded which). These receptors were taken from a woman aged 25 to 39 who had recovered from COVID-19.

The chain's CDR3 is CASSLLAGGPRDTQYF. As DNA, the CDR3 is TGCGCCAGCAGCTTGTTGGCGGGGGGGCCGAGAGATACGCAGTATTTT. This rearrangement joins TRBV5-1 to TRBJ2-3; 9 nucleotides align to TRBD2. The CDR3 has 16 amino acids. Germline values: CDR1 SGHRS, CDR2 YFSETQ. J was trimmed by 5 bases and V by 1 base; bases with no gene match: 8.

The CDR3 DNA follows: TGTGCCAGCAGTGAATTTAGGGGTGAGCAGTTCTTC. Translated: CASSEFRGEQFF. The V call is TRBV25-1, the J call TRBJ2-1; tentative D call: TRBD1 (5 bases). Per germline, CDR1 MGHDK and CDR2 SYGVNS. This CDR3 has 12 amino acids. V lost 1 base to trimming and J lost 9 bases, with 7 bases between them.

This clone was found a few times. The chain recombines TRBV5-1 with TRBJ1-1, with 8 nucleotides matching TRBD1. V was pared by 3 bases and J by 0 bases, with 10 bases of the junction left unmatched. Germline CDR1 reads SGHRS; CDR2 reads YFSETQ. The CDR3 consists of 17 residues. Written as DNA, the CDR3 is TGCGCCAGCAGCTCTGGACAGGGACGGGGGATGAACACTGAAGCTTTCTTT. It translates to CASSSGQGRGMNTEAFF.

This CDR3 reads CASSFLSGRGHEQYF. The DNA for the CDR3 is TGTGCCAGCAGTTTCCTTAGCGGGAGAGGCCACGAGCAGTACTTC. The rearrangement joins TRBV27 to TRBJ2-7, with 9 nucleotides matching TRBD2. V was pared by 3 bases and J by 5 bases, with 8 bases of the junction left unmatched. Germline loops: CDR1 MNHEY, CDR2 SMNVEV (reference sequence). The CDR3 has 15 amino acids.

This chain joins TRBV15 and TRBJ2-3; 7 bases are a match to TRBD2. This CDR3 has 15 residues. Germline CDR1 reads LNHNV; CDR2 reads YYDKDF (reference sequence). Germline trimming cut 0 bases from V and 6 bases from J; bases unmatched to any gene: 6. CDR3 DNA sequence: TGTGCCACCAGCAGAGAGGGGGGGGAGCCGGATACGCAGTATTTT. Residues: CATSREGGEPDTQYF.

V and J are TRBV5-1 and TRBJ2-5; no reliable D call. V shed 4 bases and J shed 4 bases, with 20 bases lying between them. The V gene's germline CDR1 is SGHRS and CDR2 YFSETQ. This CDR3 has 16 residues. In nucleotides, the CDR3 is TGCGCCAGCAGCGTGGTGGGCGATTTCGTTAGAGAGACCCAGTACTTC. Protein product: CASSVVGDFVRETQYF.

The chain joins TRBV19 to TRBJ2-1, with 16 bases that match TRBD2. V gave up 3 bases and J gave up 14 bases; unmatched junction bases: 10. The CDR3 runs to 16 residues. Germline assignment: CDR1 LNHDA and CDR2 SQIVND (reference sequence). The CDR3 reads CASSIPGLAGGPAKFF. In nucleotides, the CDR3 is TGTGCCAGTAGTATCCCGGGACTAGCGGGGGGGCCTGCAAAGTTCTTC.

This chain connects TRBV6-5 to TRBJ2-2; no reliable D call. Trimming took off 4 bases at V and 3 bases at J, with 9 bases between the two ends. The CDR3 consists of 14 residues. CDR1 is MNHEY, CDR2 SVGAGI, per germline. The CDR3 loop is CASSWSADTGELFF. CDR3 nucleotide sequence: TGTGCCAGCAGTTGGTCGGCGGACACCGGGGAGCTGTTTTTT.

The chain is built from TRBV11-3 and TRBJ1-3; D possibly corresponds to TRBD1 (6 bases). The CDR3 extends over 16 amino acids. The germline V gene encodes CDR1 SGHNT and CDR2 YENEEA. The V and J ends lost 0 bases and 2 bases respectively, with 11 bases between them. The CDR3 here is CASSLDPDRPGNTIYF. In nucleotides, the CDR3 is TGTGCCAGCAGCTTAGATCCGGACAGACCTGGAAACACCATATATTTT.

The J gene is TRBJ1-2, the V gene TRBV3-1 (or the pseudogene TRBV3-2); a weak D match, TRBD1 (6 bases). Trimming stripped 0 bases from V and 8 bases from J, with 16 bases between. This CDR3 has 15 amino acids. Per the germline V gene, CDR1 is LGHDT and CDR2 is YNNKEL (reference sequence). This CDR3 is CASSQEGTGIQGYTF. The CDR3 bases are TGTGCCAGCAGCCAAGAAGGAACAGGGATTCAAGGCTACACCTTC.

On this clone itself: It may be a read error: a sequence one base away is much more abundant. The same CDR3 is also encoded by other DNA sequences in this sample. The rearrangement links TRBV12-3 or TRBV12-4 to TRBJ1-5; unclear D gene. The CDR3 is made up of 12 amino acids. Trimming pared 3 bases from V and 4 bases from J, leaving 4 bases between. DNA of the CDR3: TGTGCCAGCAGTTTCGGGAATCAGCCCCAGCATTTT. It is translated as CASSFGNQPQHF.

V and J are TRBV19 and TRBJ1-5; D possibly corresponds to TRBD1 (6 bases). Germline V CDR1 and CDR2: LNHDA, SQIVND (reference sequence). The germline V and J ends were trimmed by 3 bases and 1 base, with 10 bases remaining between them. The CDR3 is made up of 15 amino acids. The CDR3 region is CASSIQGRSNQPQHF. Written as DNA, the CDR3 is TGTGCCAGTAGTATTCAGGGGCGAAGCAATCAGCCCCAGCATTTT. Combining the CDR3 with reference TRBV19 and TRBJ1-5 gives the whole variable domain DGGITQSPKYLFRKEGQNVTLSCEQNLNHDAMYWYRQDPGQGLRLIYYSQIVNDFQKGDIAEGYSVSREKKESFPLTVTSAQKNPTAFYLCASSIQGRSNQPQHFGDGTRLSIL.

This clone was found a few times. V and J are TRBV28 and TRBJ2-7; 13 bases map to TRBD2. The CDR3 has 15 residues. Germline V CDR1 and CDR2: MDHEN, SYDVKM. V trimming: 6 bases; J trimming: 5 bases; junction bases outside the gene matches: 7. As DNA, the CDR3 is TGTGCCAGCAGCAAAGGGACTAGCGGGACCCACGAGCAGTACTTC. This translates into CASSKGTSGTHEQYF.

This rearrangement joins TRBV7-8 to TRBJ1-6; unclear D gene. This CDR3 spans 16 amino acids. Trimming shortened V by 6 bases and J by 6 bases, and 18 bases separated the two germline ends. The germline V gene encodes CDR1 SGHVS and CDR2 FQNEAQ. This CDR3 reads CASSPRHSPINSPLHF. For the CDR3, the DNA is TGTGCCAGCAGTCCCCGGCACAGCCCTATTAATTCACCCCTCCACTTT.

V gene TRBV30 combines with J gene TRBJ1-6; 7 bases fit TRBD1. The CDR3 has 17 amino acids. CDR1 and CDR2 from the germline V gene are GTSNPN and SVGIG (reference sequence). V was clipped by 0 bases and J by 7 bases; unmatched bases: 12. CDR3 in DNA: TGTGCCTGGAGTGTACGAATTACGGGACAGTACAATTCACCCCTCCACTTT. Translation: CAWSVRITGQYNSPLHF.

The rearrangement uses TRBV12-3 or TRBV12-4 and TRBJ1-2; D is uncertain. This CDR3 spans 13 amino acids. V was cut by 5 bases and J by 5 bases, with 12 bases left in between. The CDR3 region has the DNA TGTGCCAGCAGTAAAATCGGGGAATATGGCTACACCTTC. This translates into CASSKIGEYGYTF.

J is TRBJ1-2 and V is TRBV4-1; 8 nucleotides match TRBD1. CDR3 length equals 15 residues. With 1 base clipped from V and 6 bases from J, the junction kept 7 bases outside the gene matches. Germline CDR1 reads MGHRA; CDR2 reads YSYEKL. The CDR3 DNA is TGCGCCAGCAGCCAAGGCGACAGGGGATGGGATGGCTACACCTTC. It translates to CASSQGDRGWDGYTF.

The chain has TRBV6-6 and TRBJ1-5; 11 nucleotides match TRBD1. The CDR3 contains 16 residues. V was pared by 6 bases and J by 0 bases, with 4 bases of the junction left unmatched. The germline CDR1 and CDR2 sequences are MNHNY and SVGAGI (reference sequence). CDR3 protein: CASRGQGVVSNQPQHF. The CDR3 DNA reads as TGTGCCAGCAGGGGACAGGGGGTTGTTAGCAATCAGCCCCAGCATTTT.

V is TRBV5-1 and J is TRBJ1-5; unclear D gene. Germline CDR1 is SGHRS and CDR2 is YFSETQ. V gave up 4 bases and J gave up 2 bases, with 13 bases separating them. CDR3 size: 15 residues. The CDR3 nucleotides are TGCGCCAGCAGCGCCGAAGGGAGGCGCAATCAGCCCCAGCATTTT. Translation: CASSAEGRRNQPQHF.

The rearrangement uses TRBV9 and TRBJ2-1; 16 bases are shared with TRBD2. Per germline, CDR1 SGDLS and CDR2 YYNGEE. Trimming at V came to 4 bases and at J to 4 bases, leaving 8 bases not matched to a gene. CDR3 length equals 18 residues. The DNA for the CDR3 is TGTGCCAGCAGCACGGGACTAGCGGGGGGGTTTTTTTACAATGAGCAGTTCTTC. Translation gives CASSTGLAGGFFYNEQFF.

The chain combines TRBV7-2 with TRBJ1-4; 7 bases fit TRBD1. V trimming: 4 bases; J trimming: 4 bases; junction bases outside the gene matches: 6. Germline V lookup: CDR1 SGHTA, CDR2 FQGNSA. The CDR3 is 15 amino acids. The CDR3 DNA reads as TGTGCCAGCAGCTCGCCGGGACAGCTTAATGAAAAACTGTTTTTT. Translating it yields CASSSPGQLNEKLFF.

This clone was seen once. This rearrangement joins TRBV27 to TRBJ1-1; D not resolved. The V gene's germline CDR1 is MNHEY and CDR2 SMNVEV (reference sequence). The V end was cut by 0 bases, the J end by 8 bases, with 10 bases between. CDR3 length: 13 residues. DNA for the CDR3: TGTGCCAGCAGTTTATCGGTGACAACAGAAGCTTTCTTT. Protein sequence: CASSLSVTTEAFF.

This rearrangement joins TRBV5-6 to TRBJ2-2, with 7 bases that match TRBD1. CDR3 length equals 16 residues. In germline, CDR1 is SGHDT, CDR2 YYEEEE. V lost 4 bases, J lost 3 bases, and 9 bases stayed unmatched. CDR3 bases: TGTGCCAGCAGCCAGAACGACAGGGTCGACACCGGGGAGCTGTTTTTT. It is translated as CASSQNDRVDTGELFF.

This chain links TRBV11-2 with TRBJ1-1; D is possibly TRBD1 (6 bases). This CDR3 comprises 15 residues. Germline V gene data show CDR1 as SGHAT and CDR2 as FQNNGV. Trimming removed 7 bases at V and 5 bases at J, with 20 bases between. DNA of the CDR3: TGTGCCAGCACCAACCCCAGGGGCCTGGGGACTGAAGCTTTCTTT. Translated, it gives CASTNPRGLGTEAFF.

This chain connects TRBV20-1 to TRBJ1-1; 9 bases are shared with TRBD1. CDR1 is DFQATT, CDR2 SNEGSKA, per germline (reference sequence). V lost 3 bases and J lost 6; bases outside the gene matches: 5. This CDR3 is built from 13 residues. CDR3 residues: CSASSTGGSEAFF. DNA of the CDR3: TGCAGTGCTAGTAGTACAGGGGGCTCTGAAGCTTTCTTT.

The J gene is TRBJ2-3, the V gene TRBV7-9; 7 bases fit TRBD1. Germline V gives CDR1 SEHNR, CDR2 FQNEAQ (reference sequence). The CDR3 runs 16 residues. V trimming: 5 bases; J trimming: 6 bases; junction bases outside the gene matches: 14. Here the CDR3 reads CASSHPRDRLLDTQYF. CDR3 sequence (DNA): TGTGCCAGCAGCCACCCCCGGGACAGACTTCTGGATACGCAGTATTTT.

The rearrangement links TRBV11-3 to TRBJ2-7; perhaps TRBD2 as D (6 bases). The germline V and J ends were trimmed by 5 bases and 7 bases, with 15 bases remaining between them. The CDR3 is made up of 13 amino acids. Germline loops: CDR1 SGHNT, CDR2 YENEEA. As DNA, the CDR3 is TGTGCCAGCAGCCCGGGCCTCGCGGGGGAGCAGTACTTC. Translated, it gives CASSPGLAGEQYF.

This chain links TRBV10-3 with TRBJ2-1, with D tentatively TRBD2 (5 bases). Trimming left V 6 bases short and J 2 bases short, with 14 bases between. This CDR3 comprises 15 residues. Germline CDR1 reads ENHRY; CDR2 reads SYGVKD. The CDR3 DNA reads TGTGCCATCAGGGATCCCCGGGGTCCCTACAATGAGCAGTTCTTC. Residues: CAIRDPRGPYNEQFF.

V and J are TRBV6-5 and TRBJ2-7; no clear D. V lost 5 bases, J lost 6 bases, and 20 bases lay in between. This CDR3 is built from 15 residues. The germline V gene encodes CDR1 MNHEY and CDR2 SVGAGI. The CDR3 reads CASSLTGSIAPEQYF. The CDR3 DNA follows: TGTGCCAGCAGTCTAACCGGGTCGATCGCTCCCGAGCAGTACTTC.

This clone was seen more than once but under ten times. The chain couples TRBV19 to TRBJ1-2; D may be TRBD1 (5 bases). CDR1 and CDR2 (germline): LNHDA, SQIVND (reference sequence). Trimming took off 0 bases at V and 1 base at J, with 12 bases between the two ends. CDR3 size: 16 residues. As DNA, the CDR3 is TGTGCCAGTAGTATAGATCGGCAGGGCGGTAACTATGGCTACACCTTC. It encodes CASSIDRQGGNYGYTF. Combining the CDR3 with reference TRBV19 and TRBJ1-2 gives the whole variable domain DGGITQSPKYLFRKEGQNVTLSCEQNLNHDAMYWYRQDPGQGLRLIYYSQIVNDFQKGDIAEGYSVSREKKESFPLTVTSAQKNPTAFYLCASSIDRQGGNYGYTFGSGTRLTVV.

This clone was seen only once. The chain joins TRBV10-1 to TRBJ1-5, with D possibly being TRBD1 (5 bases). Trimming left V 9 bases short and J 2 bases short, with 23 bases between. The CDR3 is made up of 17 amino acids. CDR1 is WNHNN and CDR2 is SYGVQD in the germline V gene (reference sequence). The CDR3 loop reads CARAGHGTSYGNQPQHF. For the CDR3, the DNA is TGCGCCAGGGCTGGACATGGGACTTCATATGGCAATCAGCCCCAGCATTTT.

V gene TRBV7-9 combines with J gene TRBJ1-1; D is unclear. The CDR3 is 15 residues long. Germline loops: CDR1 SEHNR, CDR2 FQNEAQ (reference sequence). Trimming removed 1 base from V and 0 bases from J, with 9 bases in between. CDR3 region: CASSLGPGMNTEAFF. CDR3 nucleotide sequence: TGTGCCAGCAGCTTAGGACCGGGGATGAACACTGAAGCTTTCTTT.